What follows are 6 T cell receptor beta chains derived from one specimen sequenced in a study of blood T cells in healthy people across ages. Sample-barcoded 5' priming and a J-beta primer mix drove a second PCR of 7 to 11 cycles. MiXCR, run by TCRdb on the 5' RACE reads, gives a single entry per CDR3 protein. The sample lists around 800,000 distinct CDR3 sequences, around 42% seen once, with 15% to 25% in the top ten. Sequencing was performed on blood. These receptors originate from a man aged 55 to 70 in good health.

The table lists this clonotype with a few counts. The genes are TRBV20-1 and TRBJ1-2, with D possibly TRBD1 on 6 matching bases. CDR1 DFQATT and CDR2 SNEGSKA come from the germline V gene (reference sequence). Trimming took off 4 bases at V and 0 bases at J, with 12 bases between the two ends. CDR3 length equals 14 residues. CDR3 amino acids: CSAIGQTSNYGYTF. CDR3 sequence (DNA): TGCAGTGCTATAGGACAGACGTCTAACTATGGCTACACCTTC.

The V and J genes are TRBV29-1 and TRBJ2-7; D remains ambiguous. There are 14 residues in the CDR3. Germline CDR1 and CDR2: SQVTM and ANQGSEA. V was shortened by 4 bases and J by 2 bases, with 15 bases between the two germline ends. This CDR3 is CSVVAQGRTYEQYF. The CDR3 DNA reads as TGCAGCGTTGTGGCCCAAGGCAGAACCTACGAGCAGTACTTC.

There are a few counts of this clonotype. The chain employs TRBV3-1 and TRBJ1-6; D is ambiguous. This CDR3 contains 12 residues. Germline V CDR1 and CDR2: LGHDT, YNNKEL (reference sequence). V was shortened by 0 bases and J by 9 bases, with 3 bases between the two germline ends. The DNA for the CDR3 is TGTGCCAGCAGCCAAGAGGGTTCACCCCTCCACTTT. Translating gives CASSQEGSPLHF.

Comment on this clonotype: A single base separates this from a much larger clone, so it may be a read error. This chain connects TRBV6-2 or TRBV6-3 to TRBJ1-4; no clear D gene. The CDR3 covers 15 residues. Looked up from germline, CDR1 is MNHEY and CDR2 is SVGEGT. The CDR3 is CAGSYSGLTNEKLFF. The CDR3 nucleotides are TGTGCCGGCAGTTACTCCGGACTCACTAATGAAAAACTGTTTTTT.

The rearrangement links TRBV30 to TRBJ1-5; TRBD1 might be the D (6 bases). From germline, CDR1 is GTSNPN and CDR2 SVGIG (reference sequence). The CDR3 sequence is 14 residues long. Between the trimmed V and J ends, which lost 5 bases and 3 bases, there was a span of 14 bases. CDR3 DNA sequence: TGTGCCTGGCGCTCTGGACAGTCCAATCAGCCCCAGCATTTT. It specifies CAWRSGQSNQPQHF.

The chain joins TRBV5-1 to TRBJ1-6; D is unresolved. The V end was cut by 0 bases, the J end by 6 bases, with 19 bases between. In germline, CDR1 is SGHRS, CDR2 YFSETQ. This CDR3 is 18 amino acids long. This CDR3 reads CASSLAMTENFPNSPLHF. CDR3 sequence (DNA): TGCGCCAGCAGCTTGGCGATGACGGAGAACTTCCCTAATTCACCCCTCCACTTT.